A selection of T cell receptor beta chains follows, all from one sample in a study of technical replicates of blood from a handful of donors. Assay used: immunoSEQ multiplex PCR; TCRdb lists only in-frame clones, some missing. The data contain roughly 79,000 clones, around 91% of them singletons. What was sequenced was T cells isolated from PBMCs. These receptors all come from a human donor in good health. Some clones in this sample may be carry-over from other donors' samples. CDR3s include the opening cysteine and the closing phenylalanine or tryptophan. Each record gives: V gene, J gene, clone size, D gene, CDR3 protein, CDR3 DNA. D genes are given only for firm matches. The size field is filled for only some rows; it gives once, few, many or a size class.

TRBV25-1	TRBJ1-1	.	.	CASSGGSEAFF	TGTGCCAGCAGTGGGGGCTCCGAGGCTTTCTTT
TRBV6-1	TRBJ1-5	once	.	CASSEFGGSSNQPQHF	TGTGCCAGCAGTGAATTCGGAGGAAGTAGCAATCAGCCCCAGCATTTT
TRBV7-3	TRBJ1-3	few	.	CASSPMPREMQGNTIYF	TGTGCCAGCAGCCCTATGCCCCGGGAAATGCAGGGAAACACCATATATTTT
TRBV6-1	TRBJ2-2	once	.	CASRGLSLTGELFF	TGTGCCAGCCGAGGCCTTTCACTCACCGGGGAGCTGTTTTTT
TRBV7-9	TRBJ1-1	.	TRBD1	CASSYTGVGTEAFF	TGTGCCAGCAGCTACACAGGGGTAGGGACTGAAGCTTTCTTT
TRBV2	TRBJ1-1	.	.	CASSRVGTEAFF	TGTGCCAGCAGCAGGGTGGGGACTGAAGCTTTCTTT
TRBV27	TRBJ2-1	.	TRBD2	CASSPIRPTSGGALGRYNEQFF	TGTGCCAGCAGTCCCATTCGCCCGACTAGCGGGGGGGCCCTGGGGAGGTACAATGAGCAGTTCTTC
TRBV7-3	TRBJ2-7	.	TRBD2	CASSPGGGTYEQYF	TGTGCCAGCAGCCCGGGGGGAGGCACCTACGAGCAGTACTTC
TRBV27	TRBJ2-7	.	.	CASSLYSGHYEQYF	TGTGCCAGCAGTTTATATTCCGGACACTACGAGCAGTACTTC
TRBV5-1	TRBJ1-1	.	.	CASSLSGANTEAFF	TGCGCCAGCAGCTTGTCAGGGGCTAACACTGAAGCTTTCTTT
TRBV5-4	TRBJ2-7	.	TRBD2	CASSPGGTLEQYF	TGTGCCAGCAGCCCCGGGGGGACCCTGGAGCAGTACTTC
TRBV9	TRBJ2-3	.	TRBD2	CASSAHEGGGGTDTQYF	TGTGCCAGCAGCGCGCACGAGGGTGGGGGGGGCACAGATACGCAGTATTTT
TRBV15	TRBJ2-3	.	.	CATSRGQAGAVDTQYF	TGTGCCACCAGCAGAGGGCAGGCGGGGGCGGTAGATACGCAGTATTTT
TRBV4-1	TRBJ1-1	once	.	CASSQLDGEVGSTEAFF	TGCGCCAGCAGCCAACTCGACGGGGAGGTGGGTTCCACTGAAGCTTTCTTT
TRBV14	TRBJ2-7	.	.	CASSHTGQPLWQYF	TGTGCCAGCAGCCATACCGGACAGCCTCTATGGCAGTACTTC
TRBV5-5	TRBJ2-1	.	TRBD1	CASSWTGGSNEQFF	TGTGCCAGCAGCTGGACAGGGGGCTCGAATGAGCAGTTCTTC
TRBV5-1	TRBJ1-1	few	TRBD1	CASSIGTGRTEAFF	TGCGCCAGCAGCATAGGGACAGGGAGGACTGAAGCTTTCTTT
TRBV18	TRBJ1-2	.	.	CASSPPTDSNYGYTF	TGTGCCAGCTCACCGCCGACAGATTCTAACTATGGCTACACCTTC
TRBV5-4	TRBJ1-5	.	.	CASSFQGLNQPQHF	TGTGCCAGCAGCTTCCAAGGACTCAATCAGCCCCAGCATTTT
TRBV10-3	TRBJ1-1	.	TRBD1	CAISGAGGNTEAFF	TGTGCCATCAGTGGGGCAGGGGGCAACACTGAAGCTTTCTTT
TRBV6-6	TRBJ1-1	.	TRBD1	CASRSGQGSAEAFF	TGTGCCAGCAGATCAGGACAGGGTAGTGCTGAAGCTTTCTTT
TRBV29-1	TRBJ2-7	.	TRBD1	CSVVWTGATTHYEQYF	TGCAGCGTTGTGTGGACAGGGGCTACGACACACTACGAGCAGTACTTC
TRBV7-6	TRBJ1-2	once	TRBD1	CASSTPFAGTDNYGYTF	TGTGCCAGCAGCACCCCCTTTGCGGGGACAGATAACTATGGCTACACCTTC
TRBV19	TRBJ1-4	.	.	CASKGDELRLFF	TGTGCCAGTAAGGGGGACGAGTTGAGACTGTTTTTT
TRBV11-2	TRBJ2-7	.	.	CASSSLRGGYEQYF	TGTGCCAGCAGCTCCCTTAGGGGCGGCTACGAGCAGTACTTC
TRBV30	TRBJ1-1	.	.	CAWRRGNTEAFF	TGTGCCTGGAGAAGGGGGAACACTGAAGCTTTCTTT
TRBV11-2	TRBJ2-7	.	.	CASSPYYEQYF	TGTGCCAGCAGCCCGTACTACGAGCAGTACTTC
TRBV6-1	TRBJ2-3	.	.	CASSEDVRGLGTDTQYF	TGTGCCAGCAGTGAAGATGTCAGGGGATTGGGCACAGATACGCAGTATTTT
TRBV29-1	TRBJ1-3	.	.	CSGHRVTNSGNTIYF	TGCAGCGGCCACAGGGTTACAAACTCTGGAAACACCATATATTTT
TRBV25-1	TRBJ2-3	.	.	CASSGLVTDTQYF	TGTGCCAGCAGTGGACTAGTCACAGATACGCAGTATTTT
TRBV7-6	TRBJ2-1	once	.	CASSEGVGEQFF	TGTGCCAGCAGTGAGGGGGTGGGTGAGCAGTTCTTC
TRBV7-2	TRBJ2-1	.	.	CASSPNFYNEQFF	TGTGCCAGCAGCCCAAACTTCTACAATGAGCAGTTCTTC
TRBV30	TRBJ2-3	.	.	CAWTNVDTQYF	TGTGCCTGGACTAACGTAGATACGCAGTATTTT
TRBV10-2	TRBJ2-5	once	.	CASIEGGASLMETQYF	TGCGCCAGCATTGAGGGCGGCGCCAGTCTTATGGAGACCCAGTACTTC
TRBV27	TRBJ2-7	.	TRBD1	CASSFAATDIRGRRREQYF	TGTGCCAGCAGTTTTGCCGCAACTGACATAAGGGGGCGGCGACGGGAGCAGTACTTC
TRBV6-1	TRBJ2-3	.	TRBD1	CASSGGGSGTDTQYF	TGTGCCAGCAGTGGAGGGGGCTCGGGGACAGATACGCAGTATTTT
TRBV27	TRBJ2-1	.	TRBD2	CASSLGGGYNEQFF	TGTGCCAGCAGTTTGGGCGGGGGATACAATGAGCAGTTCTTC